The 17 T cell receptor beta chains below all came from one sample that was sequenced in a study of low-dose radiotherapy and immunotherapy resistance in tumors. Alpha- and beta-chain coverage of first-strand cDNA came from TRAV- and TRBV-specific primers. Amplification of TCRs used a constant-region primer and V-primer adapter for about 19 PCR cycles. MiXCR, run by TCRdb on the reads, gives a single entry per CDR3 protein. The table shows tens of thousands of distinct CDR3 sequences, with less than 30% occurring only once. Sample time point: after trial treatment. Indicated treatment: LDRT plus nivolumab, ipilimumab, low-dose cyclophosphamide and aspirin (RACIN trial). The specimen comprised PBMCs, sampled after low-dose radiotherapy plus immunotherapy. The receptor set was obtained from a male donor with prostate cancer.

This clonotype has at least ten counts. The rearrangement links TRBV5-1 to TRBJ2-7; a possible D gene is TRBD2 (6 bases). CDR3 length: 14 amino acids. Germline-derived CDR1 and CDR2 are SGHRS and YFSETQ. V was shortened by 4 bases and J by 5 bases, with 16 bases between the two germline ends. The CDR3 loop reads CASSPGLLAHEQYF. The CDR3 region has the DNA TGCGCCAGCAGCCCGGGACTTCTTGCGCACGAGCAGTACTTC. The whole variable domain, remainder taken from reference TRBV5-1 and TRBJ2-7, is KAGVTQTPRYLIKTRGQQVTLSCSPISGHRSVSWYQQTPGQGLQFLFEYFSETQRNKGNFPGRFSGRQFSNSRSEMNVSTLELGDSALYLCASSPGLLAHEQYFGPGTRLTVT.

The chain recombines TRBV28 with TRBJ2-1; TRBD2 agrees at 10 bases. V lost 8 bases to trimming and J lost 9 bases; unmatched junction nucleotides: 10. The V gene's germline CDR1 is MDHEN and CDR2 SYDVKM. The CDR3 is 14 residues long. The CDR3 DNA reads TGTGCCAGCTTACGAGCGGGGGGGCCTAGTGAGCAGTTCTTC. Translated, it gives CASLRAGGPSEQFF.

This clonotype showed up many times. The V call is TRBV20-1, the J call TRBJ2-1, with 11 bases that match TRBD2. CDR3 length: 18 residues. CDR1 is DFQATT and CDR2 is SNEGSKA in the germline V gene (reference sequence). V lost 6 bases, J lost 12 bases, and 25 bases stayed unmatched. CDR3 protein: CSAGRLGGETSGRLLQFF. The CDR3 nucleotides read TGCAGTGCCGGAAGGTTGGGGGGCGAAACTAGCGGGAGACTCTTGCAGTTCTTC.

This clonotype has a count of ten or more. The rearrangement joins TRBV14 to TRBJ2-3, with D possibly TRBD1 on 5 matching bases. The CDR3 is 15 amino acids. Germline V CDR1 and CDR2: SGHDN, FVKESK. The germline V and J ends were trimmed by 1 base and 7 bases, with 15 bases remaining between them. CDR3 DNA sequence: TGTGCCAGCAGCCAAGGTGTGACAGCCCACAATACGCAGTATTTT. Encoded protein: CASSQGVTAHNTQYF.

The DNA for the CDR3 is TGTGCCAGCAGTTTTTTGACACCGTACGAAGATACGCAGTATTTT. Translating it yields CASSFLTPYEDTQYF. V usage is TRBV27 and J usage is TRBJ2-3, with D unclear. The germline V gene encodes CDR1 MNHEY and CDR2 SMNVEV (reference sequence). The CDR3 covers 15 residues. V gave up 3 bases and J gave up 5 bases, with 15 bases separating them.

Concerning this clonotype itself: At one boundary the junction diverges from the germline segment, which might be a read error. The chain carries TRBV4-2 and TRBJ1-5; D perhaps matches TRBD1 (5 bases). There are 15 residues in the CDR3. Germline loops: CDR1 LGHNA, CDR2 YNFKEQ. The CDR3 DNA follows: TGTGCCAGCAGCCAAGCCGGGAGGGGAAAATCAGCCCCAGCATTT. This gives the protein CASSQAGRGKSAPAF.

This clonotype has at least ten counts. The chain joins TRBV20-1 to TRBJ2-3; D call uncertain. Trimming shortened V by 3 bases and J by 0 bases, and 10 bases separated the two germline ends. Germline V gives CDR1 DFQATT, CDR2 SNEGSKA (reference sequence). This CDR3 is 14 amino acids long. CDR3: CSARLLDSTDTQYF. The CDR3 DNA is TGCAGTGCTAGGCTCCTAGATAGCACAGATACGCAGTATTTT.

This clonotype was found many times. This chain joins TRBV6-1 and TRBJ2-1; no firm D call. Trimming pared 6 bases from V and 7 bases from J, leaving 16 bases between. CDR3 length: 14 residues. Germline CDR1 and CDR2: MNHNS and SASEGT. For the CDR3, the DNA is TGTGCCAGCAGCCGGGCCCGGCCCGGGAATGAGCAGTTCTTC. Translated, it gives CASSRARPGNEQFF.

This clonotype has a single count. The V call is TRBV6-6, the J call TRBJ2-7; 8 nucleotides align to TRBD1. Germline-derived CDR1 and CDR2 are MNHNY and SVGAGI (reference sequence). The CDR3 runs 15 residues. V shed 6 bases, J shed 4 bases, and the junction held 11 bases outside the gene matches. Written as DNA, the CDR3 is TGTGCCAGCAGCGAGGGCAGGGGGCTTGGATACGAGCAGTACTTC. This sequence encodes CASSEGRGLGYEQYF.

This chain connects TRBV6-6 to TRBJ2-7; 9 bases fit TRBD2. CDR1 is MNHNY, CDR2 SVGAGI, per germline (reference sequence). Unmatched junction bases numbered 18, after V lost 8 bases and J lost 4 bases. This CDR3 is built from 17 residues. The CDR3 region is CASQGLAIGRLGYEQYF. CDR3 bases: TGTGCCAGCCAGGGACTAGCCATCGGTAGGCTAGGTTACGAGCAGTACTTC.

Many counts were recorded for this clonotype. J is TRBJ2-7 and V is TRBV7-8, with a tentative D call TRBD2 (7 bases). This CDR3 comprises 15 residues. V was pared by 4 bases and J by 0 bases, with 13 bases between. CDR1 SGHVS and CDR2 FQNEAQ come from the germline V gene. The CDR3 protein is CASSSGGGASYEQYF. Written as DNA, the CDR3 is TGTGCCAGCAGCTCGGGTGGGGGGGCCTCCTACGAGCAGTACTTC.

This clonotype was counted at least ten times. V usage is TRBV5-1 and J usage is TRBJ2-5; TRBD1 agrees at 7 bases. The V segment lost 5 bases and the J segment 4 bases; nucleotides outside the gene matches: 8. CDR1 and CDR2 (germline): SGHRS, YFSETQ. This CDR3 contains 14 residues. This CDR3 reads CASRSGGYGETQYF. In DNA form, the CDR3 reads TGCGCCAGCAGATCAGGGGGTTACGGAGAGACCCAGTACTTC.

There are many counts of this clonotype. In DNA, the CDR3 is TGTGCCAGCAGCGCCAGGGGAAGGACCTACGAGCAGTACTTC. Translation: CASSARGRTYEQYF. V usage is TRBV3-1 and J usage is TRBJ2-7, with a possible D match to TRBD1 (6 bases). CDR1 and CDR2 from the germline V gene are LGHDT and YNNKEL (reference sequence). The CDR3 is made up of 14 amino acids. Trimming shortened V by 5 bases and J by 2 bases, and 13 bases separated the two germline ends.

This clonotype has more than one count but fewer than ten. CDR3: CASSSTGDRGRETQYF. CDR3 in DNA: TGTGCCAGCAGCTCAACCGGGGACAGGGGTCGGGAGACCCAGTACTTC. The rearrangement joins TRBV7-3 to TRBJ2-5; TRBD1 matches at 10 bases. The CDR3 length is 16 residues. Germline V gene lookup returns CDR1 SGHTA and CDR2 FQGTGA. Losses at the gene ends were 4 bases for V and 5 bases for J; bases not matched to a gene: 10. Supplemented by reference TRBV7-3 and TRBJ2-5, the full variable domain reads GAGVSQTPSNKVTEKGKYVELRCDPISGHTALYWYRQSLGQGPEFLIYFQGTGAADDSGLPNDRFFAVRPEGSVSTLKIQRTERGDSAVYLCASSSTGDRGRETQYFGPGTRLLVL.

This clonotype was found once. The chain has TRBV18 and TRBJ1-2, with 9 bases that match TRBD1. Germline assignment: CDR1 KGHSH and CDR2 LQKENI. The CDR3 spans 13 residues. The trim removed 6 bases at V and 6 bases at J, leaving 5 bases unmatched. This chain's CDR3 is CASSPDRGNGYTF. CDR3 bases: TGTGCCAGCTCCCCGGACAGGGGAAATGGCTACACCTTC.

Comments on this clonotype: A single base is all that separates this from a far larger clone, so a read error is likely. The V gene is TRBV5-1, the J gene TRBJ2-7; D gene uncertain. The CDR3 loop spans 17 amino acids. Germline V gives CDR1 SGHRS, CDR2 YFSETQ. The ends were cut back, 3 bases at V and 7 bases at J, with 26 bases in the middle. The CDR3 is CASSWSGIRSSYNEQYF. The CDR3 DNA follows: TGCGCCAGCAGCTGGAGTGGTATCCGGAGCTCCTACAATGAGCAGTACTTC.

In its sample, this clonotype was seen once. CDR3 residues: CASSYHVRKGYTEAFF. The DNA of the CDR3 is TGTGCCAGCAGTTATCACGTACGGAAGGGGTACACTGAAGCTTTCTTT. The rearrangement links TRBV6-2 or TRBV6-3 to TRBJ1-1; TRBD1 might be the D (5 bases). Germline V gene data show CDR1 as MNHEY and CDR2 as SVGEGT. The CDR3 runs 16 residues. Trimming stripped 3 bases from V and 3 bases from J, with 17 bases between.